Presented here are 22 T cell receptor beta chains from one specimen sequenced in a study of human T cells and chemical hapten exposure (dated by TCRdb to the early 2020s). The library was generated by RACE. The sequencer listed for this sample is NextSeq 500. The public reads were reprocessed in TCRdb via fastp at Q25 and MiXCR, keeping in-frame beta chains. Each record represents a unique CDR3 protein, reported with the most common genes and DNA among its rows. Across this sample there are about 120,000 distinct CDR3 sequences, with roughly 14% seen only once. Together, the top ten hold 2.5% to 3% of the sample. This specimen's time point label, interpreted: pre-sensitization, week 0. This sample's treatment or condition label indicates: therapeutic diphenylcyclopropenone sensitization with weekly scalp DPC. This sample comprised whole blood, obtained in connection with sensitization to the hapten diphenylcyclopropenone (DPC). These TCRs come from a woman in her late teens or twenties with alopecia areata. Some clones in this sample may be carry-over from other donors' samples.

This clonotype turned up a few times. This chain connects TRBV9 to TRBJ2-1; D gene ambiguous. CDR3 size: 15 residues. The V and J ends lost 0 bases and 2 bases respectively, with 9 bases between them. CDR1 and CDR2 (germline): SGDLS, YYNGEE. CDR3 protein: CASSVGRQAYNEQFF. The CDR3 DNA follows: TGTGCCAGCAGCGTAGGTAGACAAGCCTACAATGAGCAGTTCTTC. Complete variable domain (other parts from reference TRBV9 and TRBJ2-1): DSGVTQTPKHLITATGQRVTLRCSPRSGDLSVYWYQQSLDQGLQFLIQYYNGEERAKGNILERFSAQQFPDLHSELNLSSLELGDSALYFCASSVGRQAYNEQFFGPGTRLTVL.

V gene TRBV6-6 combines with J gene TRBJ1-4; D gene uncertain. Germline V gives CDR1 MNHNY, CDR2 SVGAGI (reference sequence). The CDR3 is 13 residues long. With 0 bases removed from V and 3 bases from J, the gap between germline ends came to 2 bases. The CDR3 reads CASSYSSNEKLFF. For the CDR3, the DNA is TGTGCCAGCAGTTACTCATCTAATGAAAAACTGTTTTTT.

The rearrangement links TRBV10-3 to TRBJ2-1; D is possibly TRBD1 or TRBD2 (6 bases each). Trimming removed 0 bases at V and 2 bases at J, with 11 bases between. Germline V gene data show CDR1 as ENHRY and CDR2 as SYGVKD. CDR3 length equals 16 residues. The CDR3 sequence is CAISESGGNAYNEQFF. Written as DNA, the CDR3 is TGTGCCATCAGTGAGTCAGGGGGGAACGCCTACAATGAGCAGTTCTTC.

This clonotype was recorded at least ten times. The V call is TRBV6-1, the J call TRBJ2-3; D is possibly TRBD2 (6 bases). This CDR3 is 15 amino acids long. V dropped 6 bases and J dropped 3 bases, with 16 bases sitting between them. In germline, CDR1 is MNHNS, CDR2 SASEGT. The CDR3 protein is CASRAGGGLTDTQYF. CDR3 sequence (DNA): TGTGCCAGCAGGGCCGGGGGAGGTTTGACAGATACGCAGTATTTT.

This clonotype turned up a few times. The V and J genes are TRBV7-8 and TRBJ2-5; D not resolved. V was pared by 8 bases and J by 2 bases, with 6 bases between. Germline values: CDR1 SGHVS, CDR2 FQNEAQ. The CDR3 loop spans 11 amino acids. CDR3 nucleotide sequence: TGTGCCAGCTTACAACAAGAGACCCAGTACTTC. Translation: CASLQQETQYF. Full variable domain (outside the CDR3, taken from reference TRBV7-8 and TRBJ2-5): GAGVSQSPRYKVAKRGQDVALRCDPISGHVSLFWYQQALGQGPEFLTYFQNEAQLDKSGLPSDRFFAERPEGSVSTLKIQRTQQEDSAVYLCASLQQETQYFGPGTRLLVL.

This clonotype has ten or more counts. The genes are TRBV14 and TRBJ2-7; 9 bases are shared with TRBD1. The CDR3 spans 14 residues. The germline gives CDR1 SGHDN, CDR2 FVKESK. Losses at the gene ends were 4 bases for V and 6 bases for J; bases not matched to a gene: 7. CDR3 nucleotides: TGTGCCAGCAGCCCCGGGACAGGGTCTTTCGAGCAGTACTTC. It codes for CASSPGTGSFEQYF.

The V gene is TRBV2, the J gene TRBJ2-1; 7 bases map to TRBD1. V was pared by 11 bases and J by 9 bases, with 22 bases of the junction left unmatched. Germline CDR1 reads SNHLY; CDR2 reads FYNNEI. The CDR3 is 16 amino acids. The CDR3 DNA reads as TGTGCCGCATATTTCGGACAGGCTGCTCCTCCGGCTGAGCAGTTCTTC. It is translated as CAAYFGQAAPPAEQFF.

The chain couples TRBV12-3 or TRBV12-4 to TRBJ2-3; 7 positions agree with TRBD1. The CDR3 sequence is 15 residues long. After removal of 6 bases from V and 2 bases from J, the junction contained 8 bases not matched to a gene. CDR3 in DNA: TGTGCCAGCAGGGGATTGACAGGGACCACAGATACGCAGTATTTT. This codes for CASRGLTGTTDTQYF.

This clonotype occurred many times. The V gene is TRBV6-6, the J gene TRBJ1-5, with D possibly being TRBD1 (6 bases). The CDR3 runs 15 residues. Germline-derived CDR1 and CDR2 are MNHNY and SVGAGI (reference sequence). Trimming pared 5 bases from V and 3 bases from J, leaving 14 bases between. CDR3 sequence reads: CASSPSGAVNQPQHF. CDR3 in DNA: TGTGCCAGCAGTCCCTCGGGGGCGGTCAATCAGCCCCAGCATTTT.

This clonotype was counted at least ten times. The chain links TRBV7-9 to TRBJ1-2; D unclear. The CDR3 runs 15 residues. V was trimmed by 4 bases and J by 0 bases, leaving 12 bases between them. Per the germline V gene, CDR1 is SEHNR and CDR2 is FQNEAQ (reference sequence). The CDR3 nucleotides are TGTGCCAGCAGCTCTGTCGGCCTGACTAACTATGGCTACACCTTC. Its translation: CASSSVGLTNYGYTF. The complete variable domain, with remaining parts taken from reference TRBV7-9 and TRBJ1-2, reads DTGVSQNPRHKITKRGQNVTFRCDPISEHNRLYWYRQTLGQGPEFLTYFQNEAQLEKSRLLSDRFSAERPKGSFSTLEIQRTEQGDSAMYLCASSSVGLTNYGYTFGSGTRLTVV.

In DNA, the CDR3 is TGTGCCAGCAGCCCGGATCTTCGAGAGACCCAGTACTTC. This sequence encodes CASSPDLRETQYF. This chain links TRBV7-2 with TRBJ2-5; D is undetermined. CDR1 SGHTA and CDR2 FQGNSA come from the germline V gene. The V end lost 5 bases, the J end lost 4 bases, and 11 bases lay between the germline ends. The CDR3 has 13 residues.

The chain uses TRBV5-6 and TRBJ2-7; 7 bases match TRBD2. The germline V gene has CDR1 SGHDT and CDR2 YYEEEE. V trimming: 2 bases; J trimming: 1 base; junction bases outside the gene matches: 3. This CDR3 contains 14 residues. The CDR3 is CASSFGAGSYEQYF. In DNA, the CDR3 is TGTGCCAGCAGCTTCGGAGCGGGGTCCTACGAGCAGTACTTC.

There are many counts of this clonotype. The chain employs TRBV5-5 and TRBJ1-5; TRBD1 matches 7 bases. Looked up from germline, CDR1 is SGHKS and CDR2 is YYEKEE (reference sequence). The CDR3 has 15 residues. The V segment lost 1 base and the J segment 4 bases; nucleotides outside the gene matches: 5. This chain's CDR3 is CASSLRDSGNQPQHF. CDR3 nucleotide sequence: TGTGCCAGCAGCTTGAGGGACAGTGGTAATCAGCCCCAGCATTTT. The full variable domain, rest sourced from reference TRBV5-5 and TRBJ1-5, is DAGVTQSPTHLIKTRGQQVTLRCSPISGHKSVSWYQQVLGQGPQFIFQYYEKEERGRGNFPDRFSARQFPNYSSELNVNALLLGDSALYLCASSLRDSGNQPQHFGDGTRLSIL.

This clonotype was seen repeatedly, ten times or more. The J gene is TRBJ2-1, the V gene TRBV4-3; maybe TRBD1 (5 bases). V lost 2 bases and J lost 9, with 11 bases in between. The CDR3 is 13 amino acids. Germline loops: CDR1 LGHNA, CDR2 YSLEER. The CDR3 region is CASSQFQGLEQFF. DNA for the CDR3: TGCGCCAGCAGCCAATTCCAGGGCCTTGAGCAGTTCTTC.

This chain connects TRBV20-1 to TRBJ1-1; D remains ambiguous. Germline CDR1 is DFQATT and CDR2 is SNEGSKA (reference sequence). The CDR3 has 14 amino acids. Deletions cut 3 bases from V and 0 bases from J, with 11 bases between. Here the CDR3 DNA reads TGCAGTGCTAGGGTACAGCCGATGAACACTGAAGCTTTCTTT. Encoded protein: CSARVQPMNTEAFF.

J is TRBJ2-7 and V is TRBV15; 12 bases align to TRBD2. The CDR3 runs 17 residues. The germline V gene encodes CDR1 LNHNV and CDR2 YYDKDF (reference sequence). After removal of 1 base from V and 1 base from J, the junction contained 5 bases not matched to a gene. CDR3 in DNA: TGTGCCACCAGCAGAGTCCCGGGACTAGCGGGTTCCTACGAGCAGTACTTC. Its protein product is CATSRVPGLAGSYEQYF.

The rearrangement links TRBV20-1 to TRBJ1-5; maybe TRBD1 (6 bases). V shed 5 bases and J shed 7 bases, with 24 bases lying between them. Germline V gene lookup returns CDR1 DFQATT and CDR2 SNEGSKA (reference sequence). The CDR3 length is 16 residues. The CDR3: CSAPIGLGGFRQPQHF. DNA of the CDR3: TGCAGTGCTCCTATTGGGCTGGGGGGCTTCAGGCAGCCCCAGCATTTT.

In this sample, this clonotype turned up a few times. The CDR3 nucleotides read TGTGCCAGCAGCTATGACTCCCCTAACACCGGGGAGCTGTTTTTT. This sequence encodes CASSYDSPNTGELFF. The chain carries TRBV7-2 and TRBJ2-2; D is ambiguous. The CDR3 is made up of 15 amino acids. CDR1 and CDR2 (germline): SGHTA, FQGNSA. Trimming removed 4 bases from V and 2 bases from J, with 11 bases in between.

This clonotype was counted ten times or more. The chain couples TRBV20-1 to TRBJ1-1; D unclear. The CDR3 sequence is 13 residues long. With 3 bases removed from V and 4 bases from J, the gap between germline ends came to 12 bases. Germline CDR1 and CDR2: DFQATT and SNEGSKA (reference sequence). The CDR3 DNA reads as TGCAGTGCTAGGAGCTATAAGGGCACTGAAGCTTTCTTT. It is translated as CSARSYKGTEAFF.

This clonotype occurred many times. The rearrangement links TRBV20-1 to TRBJ1-1; D is unclear. Germline-derived CDR1 and CDR2 are DFQATT and SNEGSKA (reference sequence). Trimming shortened V by 0 bases and J by 8 bases, and 7 bases separated the two germline ends. This CDR3 comprises 11 residues. The CDR3 region has the DNA TGCAGTGCTAGAGAGGTCAGAGAAGCTTTCTTT. Protein product: CSAREVREAFF.

This clonotype showed up just a few times. CDR3 bases: TGTGCCAGCAGCCGCAGCTCGGGGGGGCAGGTCCAGTTCTTC. It encodes CASSRSSGGQVQFF. The rearrangement uses TRBV4-2 and TRBJ2-1; 8 bases align to TRBD2. V shed 4 bases, J shed 13 bases, and the junction held 12 bases outside the gene matches. This CDR3 is built from 14 residues. Germline CDR1 reads LGHNA; CDR2 reads YNFKEQ.

CDR3: CASSENRGEQFF. Written as DNA, the CDR3 is TGTGCCAGCAGCGAAAACAGGGGCGAGCAGTTCTTC. The V gene is TRBV11-2, the J gene TRBJ2-1, with 7 bases that match TRBD1. V lost 5 bases and J lost 10; bases outside the gene matches: 5. The germline V gene encodes CDR1 SGHAT and CDR2 FQNNGV. There are 12 residues in the CDR3.